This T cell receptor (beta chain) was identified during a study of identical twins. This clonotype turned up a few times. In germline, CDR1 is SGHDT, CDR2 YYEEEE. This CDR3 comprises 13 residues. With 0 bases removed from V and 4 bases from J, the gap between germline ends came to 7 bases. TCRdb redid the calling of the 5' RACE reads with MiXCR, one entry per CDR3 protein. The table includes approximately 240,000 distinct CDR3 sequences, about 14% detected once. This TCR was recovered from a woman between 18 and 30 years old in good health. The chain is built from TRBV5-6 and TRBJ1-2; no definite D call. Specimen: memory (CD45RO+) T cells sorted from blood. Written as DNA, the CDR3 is TGTGCCAGCAGCTTGGTGTCAGGCTATGGCTACACCTTC. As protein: CASSLVSGYGYTF.